This T cell receptor (beta chain) is from a study of T-cell reconstitution after alpha-beta-depleted transplantation in children. This clonotype was observed a handful of times. For TCRbeta, the library was prepared with unique molecular identifiers. One entry per CDR3 protein, called by TCRdb with MiXCR from the PCR reads. The sample records hundreds of thousands of distinct CDR3 sequences, approximately 10% being singletons. Sequencing used PBMCs from the stem cell graft donor, obtained from the stem cell graft. This receptor was obtained from a human donor who donated a stem cell graft to a child with acute lymphoblastic leukemia.

This CDR3 reads CSARGRSSGGAYNEQFF. The DNA for the CDR3 is TGCAGTGCTAGAGGGAGGTCAAGCGGGGGGGCGTACAATGAGCAGTTCTTC. The chain is built from TRBV20-1 and TRBJ2-1, with 10 nucleotides matching TRBD2. The ends lost 1 base at V and 4 bases at J; junction bases unmatched: 10. There are 17 residues in the CDR3. Germline V lookup: CDR1 DFQATT, CDR2 SNEGSKA (reference sequence).